The T cell receptor beta chain described here comes from a study of blood T cell repertoires in COVID-19. Study context: PBMCs, B-cell-depleted T cells, or T cells were the source of the cDNA or gDNA that made up the material.

Authors' methods: Quantification of nucleated cells was approximated via reference gene primer amplification. Only in-frame clones appear in the TCRdb table, and some are missing; sequencing was by immunoSEQ multiplex PCR. V and J calls and clone size come straight from that table; D and trimming were deduced from the DNA. Among 250,000 or so clones listed, 70% to 90% were seen once. Germline CDR1 KGHSH, CDR2 LQKENI. With 6 bases removed from V and 7 bases from J, the gap between germline ends came to 21 bases. The CDR3 is made up of 16 amino acids. The clonotype was recovered from a man aged 55 to 70 with acute or convalescent COVID-19. The sample consisted of peripheral blood. V is TRBV18 and J is TRBJ1-4; no firm D call. The CDR3 DNA follows: TGTGCCAGCTCGCCCCAGATACTGGGAGAAGGTGAAAAACTGTTTTTT. It codes for CASSPQILGEGEKLFF.